This TCR beta chain was retrieved from a study of blood T cell repertoires in COVID-19. Across the study: Specimens from acute and convalescent COVID-19 originated in the United States, Italy and Spain. PBMCs, B-cell-depleted T cells, or T cells were the source of the cDNA or gDNA that made up the material.

The table lists this clone with a count of one. Authors' analysis steps: The assay estimated nucleated cells by amplifying reference gene primers. Generated by immunoSEQ multiplex PCR, the TCRdb table keeps only in-frame clones and is missing some. The V and J calls and clone size are taken from that table; D and trimming were inferred from the DNA. The data contain under 200,000 clones, over 80% of them singletons. CDR1 is SGHRS, CDR2 YFSETQ, per germline. With 6 bases removed from V and 0 bases from J, the gap between germline ends came to 16 bases. The CDR3 sequence is 15 residues long. Sequencing input: peripheral blood. The chain uses TRBV5-1 and TRBJ2-7; D may be TRBD1 (5 bases). The sequence was collected from a woman of 80 years or more with active or convalescent COVID-19. CDR3 residues: CASNMDISSSYEQYF. The CDR3 nucleotides read TGCGCCAGCAACATGGACATATCAAGCTCCTACGAGCAGTACTTC.